This record covers a single TCR beta chain. Its antigen is currently unknown. V lost 6 bases and J 5 bases, leaving 9 bases between the germline ends. There are 12 residues in the CDR3. Germline V gives CDR1 MNHNY, CDR2 SVGAGI (reference sequence). Assay used: immunoSEQ multiplex PCR; TCRdb lists only in-frame clones, some missing. The table has roughly 160,000 clones, 94% seen once. This sample is drawn from a study of T cell responses to AZD1222 COVID-19 vaccine. Study-level points and caveats: Repertoires were obtained only post-peak T cell response.

The clonotype was recovered from an adult in good health. The material was peripheral blood, obtained on day 0 of AZD1222 vaccination. The gene calls are TRBV6-6 and TRBJ2-3; D is possibly TRBD2 (6 bases). The CDR3: CASSTGRDTQYF. CDR3 coding DNA: TGTGCCAGCAGCACCGGGAGAGATACGCAGTATTTT.